These T cell receptor beta chains were read from a single sample in a study of regulatory T cells in long-lasting Graves disease. TCRdb passed the multiplex PCR reads through MiXCR, listing each CDR3 protein once. The sample lists hundreds of thousands of distinct CDR3 sequences; around 16% were seen once. Another study also made use of these data, one on T cells in Graves' hyperthyroidism and ophthalmopathy.

The starting material was peripheral blood mononuclear cells (PBMCs), obtained at new diagnosis, from a patient treated with antithyroid drugs. Every receptor here comes from a woman aged 35-65 years with Graves disease. Both conserved end residues are part of each CDR3. Fields, in order: V gene, D gene, J gene, CDR3 protein. The D gene is left open where the match is weak.

v_gene: TRBV3-1; d_gene: .; j_gene: TRBJ2-1; CDR3aa: CASSPPWTPEQFF
v_gene: TRBV28; d_gene: .; j_gene: TRBJ1-1; CDR3aa: CASSLAGGWNTEAFF
v_gene: TRBV7-9; d_gene: .; j_gene: TRBJ1-1; CDR3aa: CASSLSWVAFF
v_gene: TRBV12-3/TRBV12-4; d_gene: .; j_gene: TRBJ1-2; CDR3aa: CASSSRTRGYTF
v_gene: TRBV9; d_gene: .; j_gene: TRBJ2-7; CDR3aa: CANSADGSVWEQYF
v_gene: TRBV6-1; d_gene: .; j_gene: TRBJ1-1; CDR3aa: CASSNAQGAEAFF
v_gene: TRBV6-1; d_gene: .; j_gene: TRBJ1-2; CDR3aa: CASSPDPLSTSSYGYTF
v_gene: TRBV12-3/TRBV12-4; d_gene: .; j_gene: TRBJ2-7; CDR3aa: CASRPPGSYEQYF
v_gene: TRBV6-5; d_gene: TRBD1; j_gene: TRBJ1-2; CDR3aa: CASSFRGQIGYTF
v_gene: TRBV5-1; d_gene: .; j_gene: TRBJ2-7; CDR3aa: CATSRDNSYEQYF
v_gene: TRBV27; d_gene: .; j_gene: TRBJ1-1; CDR3aa: CASRITPNTEAFF
v_gene: TRBV5-1; d_gene: TRBD1; j_gene: TRBJ1-4; CDR3aa: CASSSWTGEKLFF
v_gene: TRBV12-3/TRBV12-4; d_gene: TRBD2; j_gene: TRBJ2-2; CDR3aa: CASSSRGVAGGSTGELFF
v_gene: TRBV5-1; d_gene: .; j_gene: TRBJ2-1; CDR3aa: CASSPTFRVTPHNEQFF
v_gene: TRBV27; d_gene: .; j_gene: TRBJ1-1; CDR3aa: CASSSLSEAFF
v_gene: TRBV24-1; d_gene: TRBD2; j_gene: TRBJ2-1; CDR3aa: CATSDLKRGGLDEQFF
v_gene: TRBV7-9; d_gene: .; j_gene: TRBJ2-7; CDR3aa: CASSFWEVEQYF
v_gene: TRBV7-9; d_gene: .; j_gene: TRBJ2-3; CDR3aa: CASGSDTQYF
v_gene: TRBV30; d_gene: .; j_gene: TRBJ1-1; CDR3aa: CAWTLALSGTEAFF
v_gene: TRBV9; d_gene: .; j_gene: TRBJ1-5; CDR3aa: CASSPGISGQPQHF
v_gene: TRBV19; d_gene: .; j_gene: TRBJ1-5; CDR3aa: CASSIGGGGGGQPQHF
v_gene: TRBV6-5; d_gene: .; j_gene: TRBJ1-1; CDR3aa: CASSYSILNTEAFF
v_gene: TRBV12-3/TRBV12-4; d_gene: .; j_gene: TRBJ1-3; CDR3aa: CASSSLLGHLSGNTIYF
v_gene: TRBV18; d_gene: .; j_gene: TRBJ1-3; CDR3aa: CASSPGTYSGNTIYF
v_gene: TRBV2; d_gene: .; j_gene: TRBJ2-3; CDR3aa: CASSEQGWGDTQYF
v_gene: TRBV7-9; d_gene: .; j_gene: TRBJ2-5; CDR3aa: CASSLPRSQETQYF
v_gene: TRBV3-1; d_gene: .; j_gene: TRBJ2-1; CDR3aa: CASSRLAYSYNEQFF
v_gene: TRBV6-2/TRBV6-3; d_gene: .; j_gene: TRBJ2-1; CDR3aa: CASSYSRGPDRGNEQFF
v_gene: TRBV7-2; d_gene: .; j_gene: TRBJ2-3; CDR3aa: CASSLLGRALSTDTQYF
v_gene: TRBV27; d_gene: TRBD1; j_gene: TRBJ2-7; CDR3aa: CASSLNRDRGPYEQYF
v_gene: TRBV2; d_gene: TRBD1; j_gene: TRBJ1-1; CDR3aa: CASRDRVSSEAFF
v_gene: TRBV2; d_gene: TRBD1; j_gene: TRBJ2-1; CDR3aa: CASSYRDRAVDEQFF
v_gene: TRBV7-2; d_gene: TRBD2; j_gene: TRBJ2-1; CDR3aa: CASSLGVVSGNEQFF
v_gene: TRBV5-5; d_gene: .; j_gene: TRBJ2-1; CDR3aa: CASSAAGSSYNEQFF
v_gene: TRBV28; d_gene: .; j_gene: TRBJ1-4; CDR3aa: CASSEQSVGEKLFF
v_gene: TRBV6-1; d_gene: TRBD1; j_gene: TRBJ2-2; CDR3aa: CASIPWGTGNTGELFF
v_gene: TRBV28; d_gene: TRBD2; j_gene: TRBJ2-1; CDR3aa: CASSLLLRGSEQFF
v_gene: TRBV20-1; d_gene: .; j_gene: TRBJ2-7; CDR3aa: CSAREGAGGEQYF
v_gene: TRBV2; d_gene: .; j_gene: TRBJ2-1; CDR3aa: CASRLLGGNEQFF
v_gene: TRBV3-1; d_gene: TRBD1; j_gene: TRBJ2-1; CDR3aa: CASSRGTADNEQFF
v_gene: TRBV5-6; d_gene: .; j_gene: TRBJ2-5; CDR3aa: CASSLDHAQETQYF
v_gene: TRBV28; d_gene: TRBD1; j_gene: TRBJ1-2; CDR3aa: CASSFLAGGIEGYTF
v_gene: TRBV28; d_gene: TRBD1; j_gene: TRBJ1-6; CDR3aa: CASTSRGYYSYNSPLHF
v_gene: TRBV7-6; d_gene: .; j_gene: TRBJ1-5; CDR3aa: CASSLGHGFNQPQHF
v_gene: TRBV3-1; d_gene: .; j_gene: TRBJ1-6; CDR3aa: CASSQAQSSYNSPLHF
v_gene: TRBV7-9; d_gene: .; j_gene: TRBJ2-7; CDR3aa: CASRTGKGGAYEQYF
v_gene: TRBV7-9; d_gene: .; j_gene: TRBJ1-4; CDR3aa: CASSSLTTTNEKLFF
v_gene: TRBV7-2; d_gene: .; j_gene: TRBJ2-1; CDR3aa: CASSPGEAVNEQFF
v_gene: TRBV12-3/TRBV12-4; d_gene: .; j_gene: TRBJ2-1; CDR3aa: CASSGLYEQFF
v_gene: TRBV20-1; d_gene: .; j_gene: TRBJ2-7; CDR3aa: CSVQSYYEQYF
v_gene: TRBV28; d_gene: .; j_gene: TRBJ2-7; CDR3aa: CASSLGARDLYEQYF
v_gene: TRBV4-1; d_gene: .; j_gene: TRBJ2-7; CDR3aa: CASSRTGLGPYEQYF
v_gene: TRBV3-1; d_gene: .; j_gene: TRBJ1-4; CDR3aa: CASSHEGLSNEKLFF
v_gene: TRBV2; d_gene: .; j_gene: TRBJ1-5; CDR3aa: CASSEMDSSQPQHF
v_gene: TRBV11-3; d_gene: .; j_gene: TRBJ1-3; CDR3aa: CASREDSGNTIYF
v_gene: TRBV7-9; d_gene: TRBD2; j_gene: TRBJ2-1; CDR3aa: CASSPGGGYNEQFF